This T cell receptor beta chain stems from a study of OX40 agonist ivuxolimab in advanced cancers. The overall study: Enrollees could have had prior anti-PD-1, anti-PD-L1 or anti-CTLA-4 therapy, which about 42% had received. Study observations and caveats: At 0.1 to 3.0 mg/kg, clonal expansion of CD4+ and CD8+ blood T cells had occurred by week 6.

Details on this clone: Its antigen is not identified.

CDR3 size: 19 residues. Clones were read by immunoSEQ multiplex PCR, and TCRdb kept only the in-frame ones, dropping some. Here the sample spans some 68,000 clones, approximately 90% being singletons. This sequence was found in an adult with an advanced solid tumor such as melanoma, head and neck, liver or kidney cancer. The chain uses TRBV21-1 and TRBJ2-3. TRBV21-1 is reported as a pseudogene. The material was CD4+ or CD8+ T cells sorted from blood, obtained in a trial of the OX40 agonist ivuxolimab. The DNA of the CDR3 is TGTGCCAGCAGCAAAGCGCTTTCCGGACGGTGGCTTCCACCGTGTACGCAGTATTTT. Amino acid sequence: CASSKALSGRWLPPCTQYF.